This is a list of T cell receptor beta chains from one sample in a study of T-cell memory formation after mild COVID-19. TCRdb called the 5' RACE reads again in MiXCR, with one record for every CDR3 protein. This table holds about 400,000 distinct CDR3 sequences, about a sixth found once. Specimen: PBMCs or a T cell subset sorted from them (not recorded which). The receptors stem from a young man who had mild COVID-19 (a few samples of this study predate the infection). Cell type and time point are not known. Both conserved end residues are part of each CDR3. The order of the fields is V gene, D gene, clone size, CDR3 length, J gene, CDR3 DNA, CDR3 protein. D genes are given only for firm matches. Expanded clones are given a class, and other clones once, few, many or no size at all.

v_gene: TRBV6-6
d_gene: -
abundance: -
len: 19
j_gene: TRBJ1-6
CDR3nt: TGTGCCAGCAGTTACCAGCGGACAGCAAGGGGGGCCCATAATTCACCCCTCCACTTT
CDR3aa: CASSYQRTARGAHNSPLHF

v_gene: TRBV28
d_gene: -
abundance: -
len: 14
j_gene: TRBJ2-5
CDR3nt: TGTGCCAGCAGTACACAGCCGTACCAAGAGACCCAGTACTTC
CDR3aa: CASSTQPYQETQYF

v_gene: TRBV27
d_gene: -
abundance: few
len: 16
j_gene: TRBJ1-5
CDR3nt: TGTGCCAGCAGTTTGCTCGGGGGGTATAGCAATCAGCCCCAGCATTTT
CDR3aa: CASSLLGGYSNQPQHF

v_gene: TRBV5-1
d_gene: -
abundance: -
len: 16
j_gene: TRBJ1-6
CDR3nt: TGCGCCAGCAGCTTGGGAGGTGGCTCCTATAATTCACCCCTCCACTTT
CDR3aa: CASSLGGGSYNSPLHF

v_gene: TRBV7-9
d_gene: -
abundance: -
len: 17
j_gene: TRBJ2-3
CDR3nt: TGTGCCAGCAGGCCCCCGGGGGTTAAGAAAACCACAGATACGCAGTATTTT
CDR3aa: CASRPPGVKKTTDTQYF

v_gene: TRBV11-2
d_gene: -
abundance: -
len: 16
j_gene: TRBJ2-3
CDR3nt: TGTGCCAGCAGCTACCAACCAGGGGGGAGTACAGATACGCAGTATTTT
CDR3aa: CASSYQPGGSTDTQYF

v_gene: TRBV20-1
d_gene: TRBD2
abundance: -
len: 14
j_gene: TRBJ2-1
CDR3nt: TGCAGTGCTCGAGCCTCTAGCGGGGACCCGGAGCAGTTCTTC
CDR3aa: CSARASSGDPEQFF

v_gene: TRBV5-1
d_gene: TRBD1
abundance: few
len: 14
j_gene: TRBJ2-2
CDR3nt: TGCGCCAGCAAAGGGACAGGCAACACCGGGGAGCTGTTTTTT
CDR3aa: CASKGTGNTGELFF

v_gene: TRBV2
d_gene: -
abundance: few
len: 14
j_gene: TRBJ1-1
CDR3nt: TGTGCCAGCAGTCGACTTAACATGAACACTGAAGCTTTCTTT
CDR3aa: CASSRLNMNTEAFF

v_gene: TRBV7-2
d_gene: TRBD1
abundance: -
len: 14
j_gene: TRBJ1-2
CDR3nt: TGTGCCAGCAGCTCGACAGGGGGCTTCTATGGCTACACCTTC
CDR3aa: CASSSTGGFYGYTF

v_gene: TRBV5-1
d_gene: -
abundance: -
len: 15
j_gene: TRBJ2-2
CDR3nt: TGCGCCAGCAGCTTCACAGGGCCAAACACCGGGGAGCTGTTTTTT
CDR3aa: CASSFTGPNTGELFF

v_gene: TRBV6-5
d_gene: TRBD2
abundance: few
len: 15
j_gene: TRBJ2-3
CDR3nt: TGTGCCAGCAGACCACGGGCGGGGGTCACAGATACGCAGTATTTT
CDR3aa: CASRPRAGVTDTQYF

v_gene: TRBV7-8
d_gene: TRBD1
abundance: -
len: 15
j_gene: TRBJ1-4
CDR3nt: TGTGCCAGCAGCTCCGAGGGACAGGGGAATGAAAAACTGTTTTTT
CDR3aa: CASSSEGQGNEKLFF

v_gene: TRBV20-1
d_gene: TRBD1
abundance: -
len: 13
j_gene: TRBJ1-2
CDR3nt: TGCAGTGCATGGACAGGGGACAACTATGGCTACACCTTC
CDR3aa: CSAWTGDNYGYTF

v_gene: TRBV15
d_gene: -
abundance: -
len: 15
j_gene: TRBJ2-5
CDR3nt: TGTGCCACCAGCAGAGTGACGGCCAACCAAGAGACCCAGTACTTC
CDR3aa: CATSRVTANQETQYF

v_gene: TRBV7-8
d_gene: -
abundance: -
len: 15
j_gene: TRBJ2-5
CDR3nt: TGTGCCAGCAGCTTAGAGGCGGGATCTCAAGAGACCCAGTACTTC
CDR3aa: CASSLEAGSQETQYF

v_gene: TRBV7-3
d_gene: -
abundance: -
len: 16
j_gene: TRBJ2-3
CDR3nt: TGTGCCAGCAGCTACGGTCGGGTAGTCCCCACAGATACGCAGTATTTT
CDR3aa: CASSYGRVVPTDTQYF

v_gene: TRBV10-3
d_gene: -
abundance: few
len: 17
j_gene: TRBJ1-3
CDR3nt: TGTGCCATCAGTGGGAACAGGGAGGAATACTCTGGAAACACCATATATTTT
CDR3aa: CAISGNREEYSGNTIYF

v_gene: TRBV5-1
d_gene: -
abundance: -
len: 14
j_gene: TRBJ1-6
CDR3nt: TGCGCCAGCAGCCTCGCTATCGGGGCTTCACCCCTCCACTTT
CDR3aa: CASSLAIGASPLHF

v_gene: TRBV12-3/TRBV12-4
d_gene: -
abundance: few
len: 13
j_gene: TRBJ2-5
CDR3nt: TGTGCCAGCAGTTTCGCCCGCGGAGAGACCCAGTACTTC
CDR3aa: CASSFARGETQYF

v_gene: TRBV5-1
d_gene: -
abundance: many
len: 16
j_gene: TRBJ2-1
CDR3nt: TGCGCCAGCAGCTTGTTCCCCCGGGGGAACTACAATGAGCAGTTCTTC
CDR3aa: CASSLFPRGNYNEQFF

v_gene: TRBV25-1
d_gene: TRBD2
abundance: -
len: 13
j_gene: TRBJ2-6
CDR3nt: TGTGCCAGCAGTGTGACTAGCGGAAACGTCCTGACTTTC
CDR3aa: CASSVTSGNVLTF

v_gene: TRBV3-1
d_gene: -
abundance: few
len: 14
j_gene: TRBJ2-1
CDR3nt: TGTGCCAGCAGCCGACTAGGGGGGGTCAATGAGCAGTTCTTC
CDR3aa: CASSRLGGVNEQFF

v_gene: TRBV15
d_gene: -
abundance: -
len: 13
j_gene: TRBJ1-4
CDR3nt: TGTGCCACCAGCATAGACCAAAAGGAAAAACTGTTTTTT
CDR3aa: CATSIDQKEKLFF

v_gene: TRBV27
d_gene: -
abundance: many
len: 19
j_gene: TRBJ1-4
CDR3nt: TGTGCCAGCAGCTCGAATCCAAACAGGGCCCTCCTTTCTAATGAAAAACTGTTTTTT
CDR3aa: CASSSNPNRALLSNEKLFF

v_gene: TRBV6-2/TRBV6-3
d_gene: TRBD1
abundance: few
len: 15
j_gene: TRBJ1-5
CDR3nt: TGTGCCAGCAGCGCGGGACAGAATAGCAATCAGCCCCAGCATTTT
CDR3aa: CASSAGQNSNQPQHF

v_gene: TRBV5-5
d_gene: -
abundance: -
len: 15
j_gene: TRBJ1-1
CDR3nt: TGTGCCAGCAGCTTCGTCCGCCCTGAGGGAACTGAAGCTTTCTTT
CDR3aa: CASSFVRPEGTEAFF

v_gene: TRBV11-2
d_gene: TRBD1
abundance: -
len: 15
j_gene: TRBJ2-3
CDR3nt: TGTGCCAGCAGCACAGGTCAGGGGGCCCCAGATACGCAGTATTTT
CDR3aa: CASSTGQGAPDTQYF

v_gene: TRBV20-1
d_gene: -
abundance: -
len: 14
j_gene: TRBJ1-2
CDR3nt: TGCAGTGCTTCAGGAGGGGGAACGCTCTATGGCTACACCTTC
CDR3aa: CSASGGGTLYGYTF

v_gene: TRBV11-2
d_gene: -
abundance: -
len: 13
j_gene: TRBJ1-6
CDR3nt: TGTGCCAGCAGCTTAGCACAGGGTTTACCCCTCCACTTT
CDR3aa: CASSLAQGLPLHF

v_gene: TRBV2
d_gene: TRBD2
abundance: -
len: 18
j_gene: TRBJ2-5
CDR3nt: TGTGCCAGCAGTTCGACTAGCGGGGGAGACGGCCTCCAAGAGACCCAGTACTTC
CDR3aa: CASSSTSGGDGLQETQYF

v_gene: TRBV3-1
d_gene: -
abundance: -
len: 15
j_gene: TRBJ1-3
CDR3nt: TGTGCCAGCAGCCAAGACATGGTTTCTGGAAACACCATATATTTT
CDR3aa: CASSQDMVSGNTIYF

v_gene: TRBV4-3
d_gene: TRBD2
abundance: few
len: 20
j_gene: TRBJ2-5
CDR3nt: TGCGCCAGCAGCCAAGATCTCCCGACTAGCGGGGGCTTGTACCAAGAGACCCAGTACTTC
CDR3aa: CASSQDLPTSGGLYQETQYF

v_gene: TRBV27
d_gene: -
abundance: few
len: 14
j_gene: TRBJ2-1
CDR3nt: TGTGCCAGCAGTTGGTTGCGGGGTTTCAATGAGCAGTTCTTC
CDR3aa: CASSWLRGFNEQFF

v_gene: TRBV7-2
d_gene: -
abundance: few
len: 13
j_gene: TRBJ2-2
CDR3nt: TGTGCCAGCAGAGGGGTAGGCACCGGGGAGCTGTTTTTT
CDR3aa: CASRGVGTGELFF

v_gene: TRBV20-1
d_gene: TRBD2
abundance: -
len: 14
j_gene: TRBJ2-3
CDR3nt: TGCAGTGCTAGAGCCCTAGCGGGGGCTAATACGCAGTATTTT
CDR3aa: CSARALAGANTQYF

v_gene: TRBV7-9
d_gene: TRBD1
abundance: -
len: 14
j_gene: TRBJ1-1
CDR3nt: TGTGCCAGCAGCCTACAGGGGGCAAGCTCGGCAGCTTTCTTT
CDR3aa: CASSLQGASSAAFF

v_gene: TRBV5-1
d_gene: -
abundance: -
len: 16
j_gene: TRBJ1-2
CDR3nt: TGCGCCAGCAAAAAGGACGGGGCGGGGAATAACTATGGCTACACCTTC
CDR3aa: CASKKDGAGNNYGYTF

v_gene: TRBV7-2
d_gene: -
abundance: -
len: 12
j_gene: TRBJ2-7
CDR3nt: TGTGCCAGCAGCCTTCACCCCTACGAGCAGTACTTC
CDR3aa: CASSLHPYEQYF

v_gene: TRBV7-2
d_gene: -
abundance: -
len: 16
j_gene: TRBJ2-1
CDR3nt: TGTGCCAGCAGCTTAGTTCCAGCGGACTCCTACAATGAGCAGTTCTTC
CDR3aa: CASSLVPADSYNEQFF